The present entry profiles one TCR beta chain with its context. This sample was included in a study of blood T cell repertoires in COVID-19. Study context: Material from acute and convalescent COVID-19 was sourced from the United States, Italy and Spain. Nucleic acid was either cDNA or gDNA, and it came from T cells, B-cell-depleted T cells, or PBMCs.

Germline CDR1 SGHAT, CDR2 FQNNGV. The V end was cut by 5 bases, the J end by 7 bases, with 18 bases between. This CDR3 spans 14 amino acids. As originally analysed: Amplifying reference gene primers gave estimates of nucleated cell counts. The protocol was immunoSEQ multiplex PCR, while the TCRdb copy is restricted to in-frame clones and leaves out a portion. The D gene and trimming were derived from the DNA, and the V and J assignments and clone size from that table. The sample carries roughly 250,000 clones, roughly 80% recorded once. V usage is TRBV11-2 and J usage is TRBJ2-7; possibly TRBD1 for D (6 bases). The sequenced sample consisted of peripheral blood. This receptor was taken from a woman aged 55-75 years with active or convalescent COVID-19. CDR3 amino acids: CASSALTQGSEQYF. CDR3 DNA sequence: TGTGCCAGCAGCGCGCTAACCCAGGGGAGTGAGCAGTACTTC.